This T cell receptor beta chain was sequenced in a study of cytomegalovirus exposure and HLA in healthy donors. From germline, CDR1 is SGHNT and CDR2 YYREEE (reference sequence). This CDR3 is built from 15 residues. Trimming removed 0 bases from V and 6 bases from J, with 15 bases in between. About this clone itself: Antigen specificity is unknown.

Study results and limitations: Presence/absence analyses treated sequencing depth as roughly uniform across donors.

60 Vbeta and 13 Jbeta primers were used in PCR. Repertoires were generated with immunoSEQ multiplex PCR, while TCRdb's copy carries only in-frame clones and drops some. Recorded for this sample: under 95,000 clones. The chain recombines TRBV5-4 with TRBJ1-1, with D maybe TRBD1 (6 bases). The source material was PBMCs. The receptor was derived from a young man in good health and CMV-seropositive. The CDR3 sequence: CASSLAERGIPEAFF. The CDR3 coding sequence is TGTGCCAGCAGCTTGGCTGAGAGGGGGATCCCTGAAGCTTTCTTT.